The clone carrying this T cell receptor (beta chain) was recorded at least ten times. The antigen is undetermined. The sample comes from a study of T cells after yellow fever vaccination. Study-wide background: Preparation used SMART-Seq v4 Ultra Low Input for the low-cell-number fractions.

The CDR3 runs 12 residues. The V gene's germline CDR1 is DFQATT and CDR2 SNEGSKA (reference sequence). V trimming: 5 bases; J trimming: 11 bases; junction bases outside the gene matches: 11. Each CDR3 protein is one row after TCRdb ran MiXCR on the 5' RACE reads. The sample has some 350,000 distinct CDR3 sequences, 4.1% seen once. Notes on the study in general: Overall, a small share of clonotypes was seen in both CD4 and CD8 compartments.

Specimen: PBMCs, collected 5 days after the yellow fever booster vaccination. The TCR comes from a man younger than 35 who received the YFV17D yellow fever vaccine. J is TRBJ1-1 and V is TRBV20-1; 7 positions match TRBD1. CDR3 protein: CSAPTGVIGAFF. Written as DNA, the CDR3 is TGCAGTGCTCCTACAGGGGTGATAGGGGCTTTCTTT.